This TCR beta chain emerged from a study of cytomegalovirus exposure and HLA in healthy donors. The CDR3 covers 15 residues. Germline V lookup: CDR1 SGHDN, CDR2 FVKESK. With V trimmed by 2 bases and J by 7 bases, 6 bases remained unmatched. PCR employed 60 Vbeta and 13 Jbeta primers. TCRdb's table, derived via immunoSEQ multiplex PCR, lists solely in-frame clones and lacks some. Of roughly 120,000 clones listed, around 86% were seen once; the top ten hold roughly 3.9%. Findings of the study overall: As a later analysis revealed, most CMV-associated TCR beta chains appeared HLA-restricted. A highly shared variant cluster was judged a likely technical artifact. Later analysis identified a missense DCLRE1C variant that was linked to TCR beta V- and J-gene trimming.

A remark on this clone: Its target is unknown.

The sequenced material came from PBMCs. The origin of this receptor is a woman aged 25 to 39 in good health and CMV-seronegative. J is TRBJ2-1 and V is TRBV14; 9 bases fit TRBD2. The CDR3 reads CASSQLAGSRNEQFF. DNA for the CDR3: TGTGCCAGCAGCCAACTAGCGGGAAGCCGGAATGAGCAGTTCTTC.